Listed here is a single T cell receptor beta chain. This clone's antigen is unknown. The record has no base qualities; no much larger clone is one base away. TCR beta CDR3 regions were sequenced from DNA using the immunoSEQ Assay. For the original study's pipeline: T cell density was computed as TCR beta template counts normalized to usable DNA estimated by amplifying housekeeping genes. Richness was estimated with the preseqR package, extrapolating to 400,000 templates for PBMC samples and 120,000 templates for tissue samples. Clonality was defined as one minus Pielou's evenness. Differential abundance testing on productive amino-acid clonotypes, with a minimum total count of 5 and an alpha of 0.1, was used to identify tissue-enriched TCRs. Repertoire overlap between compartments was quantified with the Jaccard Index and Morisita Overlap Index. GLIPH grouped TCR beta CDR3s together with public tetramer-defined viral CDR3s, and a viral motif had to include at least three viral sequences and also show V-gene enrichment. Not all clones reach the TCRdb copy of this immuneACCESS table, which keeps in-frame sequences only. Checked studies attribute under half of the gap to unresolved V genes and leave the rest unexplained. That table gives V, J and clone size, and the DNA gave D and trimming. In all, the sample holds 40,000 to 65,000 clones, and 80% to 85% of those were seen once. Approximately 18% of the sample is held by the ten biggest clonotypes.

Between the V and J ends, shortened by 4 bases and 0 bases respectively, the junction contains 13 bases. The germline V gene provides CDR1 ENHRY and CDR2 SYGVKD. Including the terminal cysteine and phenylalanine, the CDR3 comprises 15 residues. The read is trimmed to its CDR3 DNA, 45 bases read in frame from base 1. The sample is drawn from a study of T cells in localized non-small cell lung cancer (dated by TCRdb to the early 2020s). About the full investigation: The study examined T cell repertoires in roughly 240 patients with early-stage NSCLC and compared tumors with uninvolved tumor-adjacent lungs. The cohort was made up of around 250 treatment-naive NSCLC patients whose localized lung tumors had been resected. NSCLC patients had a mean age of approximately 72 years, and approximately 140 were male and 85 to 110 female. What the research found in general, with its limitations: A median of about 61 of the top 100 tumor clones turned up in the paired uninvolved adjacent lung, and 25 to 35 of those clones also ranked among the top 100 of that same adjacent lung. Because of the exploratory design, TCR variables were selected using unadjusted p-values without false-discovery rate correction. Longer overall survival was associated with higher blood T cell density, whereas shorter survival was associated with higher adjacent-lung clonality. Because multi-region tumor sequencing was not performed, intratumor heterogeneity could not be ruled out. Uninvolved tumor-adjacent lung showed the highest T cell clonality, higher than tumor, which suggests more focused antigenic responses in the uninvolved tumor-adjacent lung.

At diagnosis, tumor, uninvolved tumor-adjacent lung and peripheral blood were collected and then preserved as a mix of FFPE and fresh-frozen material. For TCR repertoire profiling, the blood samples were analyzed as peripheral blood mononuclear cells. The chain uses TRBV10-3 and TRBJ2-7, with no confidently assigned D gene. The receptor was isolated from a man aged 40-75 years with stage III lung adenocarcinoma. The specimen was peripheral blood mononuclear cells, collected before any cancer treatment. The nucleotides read TGTGCCATCAGTGCCTCAGGTCAAGTCTCCTACGAGCAGTACTTC. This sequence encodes CAISASGQVSYEQYF.